The 12 T cell receptor beta chains below were found in one sample sequenced in a study of T cells in Graves' hyperthyroidism and ophthalmopathy. RNA transcripts yielded amplified TCR beta CDR3 regions. First-round RT-PCR targeting the TCR CDR3 was performed with the HTBI primer set. One entry per CDR3 protein results from TCRdb running MiXCR on the multiplex PCR reads. The profile covers about 700,000 distinct CDR3 sequences, with 45% appearing a single time and roughly 7.2% taken by the ten largest. The sample taken for sequencing was peripheral blood or thyroid tissue (not recorded which). The receptors derive from an adult man with Graves' disease, either hyperthyroidism or ophthalmopathy (not recorded which).

V usage is TRBV7-3 and J usage is TRBJ2-5; D might be TRBD1 (6 bases). In germline, CDR1 is SGHTA, CDR2 FQGTGA. V shed 1 base and J shed 10 bases, with 13 bases lying between them. CDR3 length: 13 amino acids. For the CDR3, the DNA is TGTGCCAGCAGCTTAAAGGACAGCCAGGGCCAGTACTTC. This encodes CASSLKDSQGQYF.

This chain joins TRBV20-1 and TRBJ2-7; tentatively, D is TRBD1 (5 bases). The germline V gene has CDR1 DFQATT and CDR2 SNEGSKA (reference sequence). Trimming cost V 1 base and J 0 bases, with 10 bases left between them. This CDR3 has 14 residues. In DNA form, the CDR3 reads TGCAGTGCTAGAGTCATTGACAGCTCCTACGAGCAGTACTTC. Translating gives CSARVIDSSYEQYF.

Of note for this clonotype: With a much larger clone just one base away, this may be a read error. The rearrangement joins TRBV10-3 to TRBJ2-5; TRBD1 aligns across 10 bases. The CDR3 is made up of 14 amino acids. V dropped 6 bases and J dropped 0; count of bases not matched to a gene: 1. Per germline, CDR1 ENHRY and CDR2 SYGVKD. The CDR3 reads CAISGTGDQETQYF. CDR3 nucleotide sequence: TGTGCCATCAGCGGGACAGGGGACCAAGAGACCCAGTACTTC.

This clonotype was seen many times. The V call is TRBV7-2, the J call TRBJ1-5; 8 bases line up with TRBD1. Germline V lookup: CDR1 SGHTA, CDR2 FQGNSA. This CDR3 has 16 residues. The trim removed 5 bases at V and 5 bases at J, leaving 11 bases unmatched. CDR3: CASSQNGQGVHQPQHF. DNA for the CDR3: TGTGCCAGCAGCCAAAACGGACAGGGCGTTCATCAGCCCCAGCATTTT. The full variable domain, rest sourced from reference TRBV7-2 and TRBJ1-5, is GAGVSQSPSNKVTEKGKDVELRCDPISGHTALYWYRQSLGQGLEFLIYFQGNSAPDKSGLPSDRFSAERTGGSVSTLTIQRTQQEDSAVYLCASSQNGQGVHQPQHFGDGTRLSIL.

CDR3 DNA: TGCAGTGCTAGAGATCGAAGGGGCGACTATGGCTACACCTTC. Protein product: CSARDRRGDYGYTF. The rearrangement links TRBV20-1 to TRBJ1-2; TRBD1 might be the D (5 bases). Germline V lookup: CDR1 DFQATT, CDR2 SNEGSKA (reference sequence). V gave up 0 bases and J gave up 3 bases, with 11 bases separating them. This CDR3 contains 14 residues.

This clonotype was seen many times. The J gene is TRBJ1-2, the V gene TRBV12-3 or TRBV12-4; no clear D. There are 11 residues in the CDR3. The V gene lost 3 bases and the J gene lost 10 bases, with 9 bases spanning the gap. The CDR3 bases are TGTGCCAGCAGTTTGTTAGGCTTCTACACCTTC. This translates into CASSLLGFYTF.

The chain links TRBV5-1 to TRBJ2-5, with a tentative D call TRBD1 (6 bases). This CDR3 region has 14 residues. Germline V lookup: CDR1 SGHRS, CDR2 YFSETQ. Trimming removed 3 bases from V and 5 bases from J, with 14 bases in between. The CDR3 bases are TGCGCCAGCAGCTGGGGGACATCAGTGGAGACCCAGTACTTC. This sequence encodes CASSWGTSVETQYF.

The chain has TRBV6-2 or TRBV6-3 and TRBJ2-7, with D uncertain. Germline CDR1 and CDR2: MNHEY and SVGEGT. The V end was cut by 0 bases, the J end by 4 bases, with 16 bases between. The CDR3 consists of 16 residues. This CDR3 reads CASSYSPAEEKYEQYF. CDR3 coding DNA: TGTGCCAGCAGTTACTCACCAGCCGAGGAGAAGTACGAGCAGTACTTC.

This clonotype came up many times. This chain joins TRBV24-1 and TRBJ1-1; D is unresolved. The CDR3 runs 15 residues. Germline-derived CDR1 and CDR2 are KGHDR and SFDVKD. V shed 3 bases and J shed 1 base, with 11 bases lying between them. CDR3 protein: CATSDSGVPNTEAFF. CDR3 coding DNA: TGTGCCACCAGTGATAGCGGGGTTCCGAACACTGAAGCTTTCTTT.

To note about this clonotype: Given a much more abundant clone one base away, this may be a read error. DNA of the CDR3: TGTGCCAGCATTCACCGAGACATCTACTCGGATGAAAAACTGTTTTTT. It codes for CASIHRDIYSDEKLFF. The chain carries TRBV2 and TRBJ1-4; D ambiguous. The CDR3 is 16 amino acids. Trimming took 7 bases from V and 6 from J, leaving 21 bases between them. The V gene's germline CDR1 is SNHLY and CDR2 FYNNEI.

This clonotype was found a few times. V gene TRBV6-6 combines with J gene TRBJ2-6, with D hard to call. The CDR3 is 16 amino acids. The ends were cut back, 4 bases at V and 0 bases at J, with 10 bases in the middle. Germline loops: CDR1 MNHNY, CDR2 SVGAGI (reference sequence). CDR3 coding DNA: TGTGCCAGCAGTTTCACCGGGCCCTCTGGGGCCAACGTCCTGACTTTC. This encodes CASSFTGPSGANVLTF.

This chain joins TRBV25-1 and TRBJ1-6; TRBD1 is a possible D gene (6 bases). The CDR3 covers 16 residues. Deletions cut 6 bases from V and 10 bases from J, with 22 bases between. Germline assignment: CDR1 MGHDK and CDR2 SYGVNS. For the CDR3, the DNA is TGTGCCAGCAGAGAGCGGGGGGGCGCAGGCCGGTCACCCCTCCACTTT. Translated: CASRERGGAGRSPLHF.